This T cell receptor beta chain is drawn from a study of cytomegalovirus exposure and HLA in healthy donors. The PCR had 60 Vbeta and 13 Jbeta primers. Data came from immunoSEQ multiplex PCR; TCRdb stores just in-frame clones and leaves some out. The sample shows more than 110,000 clones, about 80% of them seen only once. The CDR3 extends over 16 amino acids. Germline CDR1 and CDR2: MDHEN and SYDVKM. The junction had 18 bases not matched to a gene; V was cut back by 7 bases and J by 9 bases. As concerns this clone: Its specificity is not known.

Broader study findings: No immune exposure information besides CMV serostatus was available. Most of the CMV-associated TCR beta chains (in a later analysis) appeared to be HLA-restricted. A later analysis found TCR association rates differed by HLA locus, highest for DRB1 and lowest for HLA-C.

This sequence originates from a man between 25 and 39 years old in good health and CMV-seropositive. Sequences were obtained from PBMCs. This rearrangement joins TRBV28 to TRBJ1-3, with 7 bases aligning to TRBD1. The CDR3 bases are TGTGCCAGCATGGGGTGGGGCGACAGGGCTGAGGGCACCATATATTTT. Its protein product is CASMGWGDRAEGTIYF. The whole variable domain, remainder taken from reference TRBV28 and TRBJ1-3, is DVKVTQSSRYLVKRTGEKVFLECVQDMDHENMFWYRQDPGLGLRLIYFSYDVKMKEKGDIPEGYSVSREKKERFSLILESASTNQTSMYLCASMGWGDRAEGTIYFGEGSWLTVV.